This is a list of T cell receptor beta chains from one sample in a study of blood T cell repertoires in COVID-19. The table came from immunoSEQ multiplex PCR; TCRdb's copy has only in-frame clones and leaves some out. The data hold some 150,000 clones, with roughly nine tenths observed a single time. The sample was peripheral blood. The receptors come from a man in his 60s with acute or convalescent COVID-19. Each CDR3 is given with its conserved first and last residue. The order of the fields is J gene, D gene, V gene, clone size, CDR3 protein, CDR3 DNA. D genes are given only for firm matches. A row's size may be missing; if present it is once, few, many or a size class.

J: TRBJ1-5; D: NA; V: TRBV6-5; size: NA; CDR3: CATSRDKQSNQPQHF; DNA: TGTGCCACTAGTCGGGACAAACAAAGCAATCAGCCCCAGCATTTT
J: TRBJ1-1; D: NA; V: TRBV10-1; size: few; CDR3: CASSANLPNTEAFF; DNA: TGCGCCAGCAGTGCTAACCTTCCTAACACTGAAGCTTTCTTT
J: TRBJ2-7; D: NA; V: TRBV7-2; size: NA; CDR3: CASSDYGRDEQYF; DNA: TGTGCCAGCAGCGACTACGGGCGGGACGAGCAGTACTTC
J: TRBJ1-6; D: TRBD1; V: TRBV24-1; size: few; CDR3: CATNRGQGSPLHF; DNA: TGTGCCACCAATCGGGGACAGGGATCGCCCCTCCACTTT
J: TRBJ2-7; D: TRBD1; V: TRBV2; size: NA; CDR3: CASTDIATGTEQYF; DNA: TGTGCCAGCACCGATATAGCGACAGGGACCGAGCAGTACTTC
J: TRBJ2-5; D: NA; V: TRBV2; size: NA; CDR3: CASKEEETQYF; DNA: TGTGCCAGCAAGGAGGAAGAGACCCAGTACTTC
J: TRBJ2-1; D: TRBD2; V: TRBV3-1/TRBV3-2; size: NA; CDR3: CASSQRGGPHNEQFF; DNA: TGTGCCAGCAGCCAGCGGGGGGGCCCTCACAATGAGCAGTTCTTC
J: TRBJ2-4; D: TRBD1; V: TRBV6-1; size: NA; CDR3: CASSEGQNKNIQYF; DNA: TGTGCCAGCAGTGAGGGACAGAACAAAAACATTCAGTACTTC
J: TRBJ1-1; D: NA; V: TRBV6-2/TRBV6-3; size: NA; CDR3: CASSPGGSTEAFF; DNA: TGTGCCAGCAGCCCTGGGGGGAGCACTGAAGCTTTCTTT
J: TRBJ1-2; D: NA; V: TRBV7-9; size: NA; CDR3: CASSLHQGREGYTF; DNA: TGTGCCAGCAGCTTACATCAGGGTCGAGAGGGCTACACCTTC
J: TRBJ2-5; D: TRBD2; V: TRBV11-2; size: NA; CDR3: CASSSRTSSSLGTQYF; DNA: TGTGCCAGCAGCTCTCGGACTAGCTCGTCCCTCGGGACCCAGTACTTC
J: TRBJ2-1; D: TRBD2; V: TRBV19; size: NA; CDR3: CASSMWGGNEQFF; DNA: TGTGCCAGTAGTATGTGGGGGGGGAATGAGCAGTTCTTC
J: TRBJ1-5; D: TRBD1; V: TRBV28; size: NA; CDR3: CASRSPDRANQPQHF; DNA: TGTGCCAGCAGATCACCTGACAGGGCCAATCAGCCCCAGCATTTT
J: TRBJ1-2; D: NA; V: TRBV19; size: once; CDR3: CASSMDWESLYGYTF; DNA: TGTGCCAGTAGTATGGACTGGGAAAGTTTGTATGGCTACACCTTC
J: TRBJ1-4; D: NA; V: TRBV4-1; size: once; CDR3: CASSQRQTPNEKLFF; DNA: TGCGCCAGCAGCCAACGACAGACCCCTAATGAAAAACTGTTTTTT
J: TRBJ2-7; D: NA; V: TRBV20-1; size: NA; CDR3: CSASGRVGSEQYF; DNA: TGCAGTGCTAGTGGCAGGGTAGGGTCCGAGCAGTACTTC
J: TRBJ2-3; D: TRBD1; V: TRBV2; size: few; CDR3: CASRQGPGTDTQYF; DNA: TGTGCCAGCAGACAGGGGCCGGGCACAGATACGCAGTATTTT
J: TRBJ1-1; D: NA; V: TRBV25-1; size: NA; CDR3: CASSDWTGEAFF; DNA: TGTGCCAGCAGTGATTGGACGGGAGAAGCTTTCTTT
J: TRBJ1-5; D: NA; V: TRBV4-2; size: NA; CDR3: CASSQAQGSQPQHF; DNA: TGTGCCAGCAGCCAAGCTCAGGGGAGTCAGCCCCAGCATTTT
J: TRBJ1-2; D: NA; V: TRBV24-1; size: NA; CDR3: CATSDGLGQGYGYTF; DNA: TGTGCCACCAGTGATGGACTGGGACAAGGGTATGGCTACACCTTC
J: TRBJ2-7; D: NA; V: TRBV6-2/TRBV6-3; size: NA; CDR3: CASSRTGYGEQYF; DNA: TGTGCCAGCAGCCGAACAGGGTATGGGGAGCAGTACTTC
J: TRBJ1-1; D: NA; V: TRBV2; size: NA; CDR3: CASSEESRGEAFF; DNA: TGTGCCAGCAGTGAAGAGTCCCGCGGGGAAGCTTTCTTT
J: TRBJ1-1; D: NA; V: TRBV19; size: NA; CDR3: CASSLGGIGTEAFF; DNA: TGTGCCAGTTCCCTGGGAGGGATTGGGACTGAAGCTTTCTTT
J: TRBJ2-7; D: NA; V: TRBV7-2; size: NA; CDR3: CASSFTPRDEQYF; DNA: TGTGCCAGCAGCTTCACCCCAAGAGACGAGCAGTACTTC
J: TRBJ1-6; D: TRBD1; V: TRBV30; size: NA; CDR3: CAWSRSDRGLVNYNSPLHF; DNA: TGTGCCTGGAGCCGGAGTGACAGGGGTCTTGTGAACTATAATTCACCCCTCCACTTT
J: TRBJ2-1; D: TRBD2; V: TRBV5-1; size: NA; CDR3: CASSSPSGGAYNEQFF; DNA: TGCGCCAGCAGCTCTCCTAGCGGGGGGGCCTACAATGAGCAGTTCTTC
J: TRBJ2-2; D: NA; V: TRBV5-1; size: NA; CDR3: CASSLTSVLEGAGELFF; DNA: TGCGCCAGCAGCTTGACTAGCGTACTCGAGGGGGCCGGGGAGCTGTTTTTT
J: TRBJ2-4; D: TRBD2; V: TRBV5-6; size: NA; CDR3: CASIQTSGGALAKNIQYF; DNA: TGTGCCAGCATCCAAACTAGCGGGGGTGCTCTAGCCAAAAACATTCAGTACTTC
J: TRBJ2-2; D: NA; V: TRBV4-1; size: NA; CDR3: CASSQGSGITEELFF; DNA: TGCGCCAGCAGCCAAGGGTCAGGGATCACCGAGGAGCTGTTTTTT
J: TRBJ1-5; D: NA; V: TRBV19; size: NA; CDR3: CASSDRQNRPQHF; DNA: TGTGCCAGTTCCGACAGGCAAAATCGGCCCCAGCATTTT
J: TRBJ2-7; D: NA; V: TRBV6-1; size: NA; CDR3: CASSEGGEAYEQYF; DNA: TGTGCCAGCAGTGAAGGCGGGGAAGCGTACGAGCAGTACTTC
J: TRBJ1-1; D: TRBD1; V: TRBV27; size: NA; CDR3: CASSLSSGGNTEAFF; DNA: TGTGCCAGCAGCCTTTCCTCAGGGGGGAACACTGAAGCTTTCTTT
J: TRBJ1-1; D: TRBD1; V: TRBV6-5; size: NA; CDR3: CASSYSRGDSEAFF; DNA: TGTGCCAGCAGTTACTCGAGAGGGGACAGTGAAGCTTTCTTT
J: TRBJ2-5; D: TRBD2; V: TRBV7-2; size: NA; CDR3: CASSLFSGRGETQYF; DNA: TGTGCCAGCAGCTTATTTTCGGGGAGGGGAGAGACCCAGTACTTC
J: TRBJ1-6; D: NA; V: TRBV6-5; size: NA; CDR3: CASSYSAGESNSPLHF; DNA: TGTGCCAGCAGTTACTCTGCCGGAGAGAGTAATTCACCCCTCCACTTT
J: TRBJ1-5; D: NA; V: TRBV4-3; size: NA; CDR3: CASSHTFGDQPQHF; DNA: TGCGCCAGCAGCCATACTTTTGGAGATCAGCCCCAGCATTTT
J: TRBJ1-2; D: TRBD1; V: TRBV6-1; size: NA; CDR3: CASSDGGQGGGYTF; DNA: TGTGCCAGCAGTGATGGAGGACAGGGCGGCGGCTACACCTTC
J: TRBJ2-7; D: NA; V: TRBV5-8; size: NA; CDR3: CASSLDFPRQAAYEQYF; DNA: TGTGCCAGCAGCTTGGATTTCCCCCGACAGGCCGCCTACGAGCAGTACTTC
J: TRBJ2-1; D: TRBD2; V: TRBV10-1; size: once; CDR3: CASSVSATSWYEQFF; DNA: TGCGCCAGCAGTGTTTCAGCGACTAGCTGGTATGAGCAGTTCTTC
J: TRBJ2-3; D: TRBD2; V: TRBV15; size: NA; CDR3: CATSRDLAGGRDTQYF; DNA: TGTGCCACCAGCAGAGATCTAGCGGGGGGGCGAGATACGCAGTATTTT
J: TRBJ2-1; D: TRBD1; V: TRBV6-5; size: NA; CDR3: CASSYSRTGGLVHQFF; DNA: TGTGCCAGCAGTTACTCCCGGACAGGGGGCTTGGTACACCAGTTCTTC
J: TRBJ1-5; D: NA; V: TRBV19; size: NA; CDR3: CASSIQGPNQPQHF; DNA: TGTGCCAGTAGTATTCAGGGGCCCAATCAGCCCCAGCATTTT
J: TRBJ2-3; D: TRBD2; V: TRBV5-4; size: NA; CDR3: CASSLYRYSGAGSTDTQYF; DNA: TGTGCCAGCAGCCTATATAGATATAGCGGGGCGGGGAGCACAGATACGCAGTATTTT
J: TRBJ2-7; D: NA; V: TRBV5-6; size: NA; CDR3: CASSVGMSHYEQYF; DNA: TGTGCCAGCAGCGTCGGGATGTCCCACTACGAGCAGTACTTC
J: TRBJ1-2; D: TRBD1; V: TRBV12-5; size: NA; CDR3: CASGLVQNRGDGYTF; DNA: TGTGCTAGTGGTTTGGTACAGAACAGGGGGGACGGCTACACCTTC
J: TRBJ1-4; D: NA; V: TRBV3-1/TRBV3-2; size: NA; CDR3: CASSPANEKLFF; DNA: TGTGCCAGCAGCCCCGCGAATGAAAAACTGTTTTTT
J: TRBJ2-3; D: TRBD2; V: TRBV5-1; size: NA; CDR3: CASSLALAGGTDTQYF; DNA: TGCGCCAGCAGCTTGGCGCTAGCGGGGGGCACAGATACGCAGTATTTT
J: TRBJ2-3; D: TRBD1; V: TRBV27; size: NA; CDR3: CASSSRDRGLDTQYF; DNA: TGTGCCAGCAGCTCGCGGGACAGGGGTTTGGATACGCAGTATTTT
J: TRBJ1-1; D: TRBD1; V: TRBV5-4; size: NA; CDR3: CASTGRTTGGSAEAFF; DNA: TGTGCCAGCACCGGGCGGACGACAGGGGGCTCAGCTGAAGCTTTCTTT
J: TRBJ2-3; D: TRBD2; V: TRBV30; size: once; CDR3: CAWSALPPRLAGSTDTQYF; DNA: TGTGCCTGGAGTGCCCTCCCCCCACGACTAGCGGGGAGCACAGATACGCAGTATTTT
J: TRBJ1-2; D: NA; V: TRBV12-3/TRBV12-4; size: NA; CDR3: CASSPDSNRYTF; DNA: TGTGCCAGCAGCCCTGACAGTAATCGCTACACCTTC
J: TRBJ1-2; D: NA; V: TRBV7-9; size: once; CDR3: CASSTSTNYGYTF; DNA: TGTGCCAGCAGCACGAGCACCAACTATGGCTACACCTTC
J: TRBJ2-3; D: TRBD2; V: TRBV7-8; size: NA; CDR3: CASSRTSGGSDTQYF; DNA: TGTGCCAGCAGCCGAACTAGCGGGGGTTCAGATACGCAGTATTTT